The rows below give T cell receptor beta chains drawn from one sample of a study of OX40 agonist ivuxolimab in advanced cancers. Profiled with immunoSEQ multiplex PCR; TCRdb holds only in-frame clones, not every one. This table has some 30,000 clones, around nine tenths appearing once. The sample in question was CD4+ or CD8+ T cells sorted from blood, obtained in a trial of the OX40 agonist ivuxolimab. These receptors came from an adult with an advanced solid tumor such as melanoma, head and neck, liver or kidney cancer. Both conserved end residues are part of each CDR3. D genes are given only for firm matches. The size of a clone is reported for some rows only, either as once, few or many, or as a class for expanded clones.

. TRBJ1-2 once 19 TRBV11-3 CASSSFLDRGRKVFYGYTF TGTGCCAGCAGCTCCTTCCTTGATCGGGGCCGAAAAGTCTTTTATGGCTACACCTTC
TRBD2 TRBJ2-5 . 14 TRBV7-9 CASSLPPGGETQYF TGTGCCAGCAGCTTACCCCCGGGGGGAGAGACCCAGTACTTC
. TRBJ2-3 . 14 TRBV19 CASSIAGRRDTQYF TGTGCCAGTAGTATAGCGGGGAGAAGAGATACGCAGTATTTT
TRBD2 TRBJ2-5 . 15 TRBV6-6 CASSLGLADRETQYF TGTGCCAGCAGTCTCGGACTAGCGGACAGAGAGACCCAGTACTTC
. TRBJ2-1 . 13 TRBV6-5 CASGIGRYNEQFF TGTGCCAGCGGTATTGGGCGGTACAATGAGCAGTTCTTC
. TRBJ2-7 . 14 TRBV9 CASSVAGKTYEQYF TGTGCCAGCAGCGTCGCCGGGAAAACCTACGAGCAGTACTTC
. TRBJ1-5 . 22 TRBV9 CASSVPSRDGRKVSYPHQPQHF TGTGCCAGCAGCGTACCCTCCCGGGACGGAAGGAAGGTATCATATCCCCATCAGCCCCAGCATTTT
TRBD1 TRBJ1-5 once 16 TRBV4-1 CASSQEGDRDNQPQHF TGCGCCAGCAGCCAAGAGGGTGACAGGGACAATCAGCCCCAGCATTTT
. TRBJ1-2 . 13 TRBV7-9 CASSLGGLYGYTF TGTGCCAGCAGCTTAGGGGGTCTATATGGCTACACCTTC
. TRBJ2-3 . 16 TRBV9 CASSVELDFGTDTQYF TGTGCCAGCAGCGTAGAACTGGACTTCGGCACAGATACGCAGTATTTT
. TRBJ2-7 . 16 TRBV4-1 CASSQEAGAPSYEQYF TGCGCCAGCAGCCAAGAGGCAGGGGCGCCCTCCTACGAGCAGTACTTC
. TRBJ2-1 once 15 TRBV28 CASSLFEGSYNEQFF TGTGCCAGCAGTTTATTCGAAGGGTCCTACAATGAGCAGTTCTTC
. TRBJ2-7 once 14 TRBV7-9 CASSLASVSYEQYF TGTGCCAGCAGCTTAGCTTCCGTATCCTACGAGCAGTACTTC
. TRBJ2-5 few 15 TRBV7-9 CASSFPRADQETQYF TGTGCCAGCAGCTTTCCCAGGGCGGACCAAGAGACCCAGTACTTC
. TRBJ2-1 . 15 TRBV19 CASSIGTPVYNEQFF TGTGCCAGTAGTATCGGGACCCCCGTCTACAATGAGCAGTTCTTC
. TRBJ2-7 few 13 TRBV5-4 CASSWDVTYEQYF TGTGCCAGCAGCTGGGACGTTACCTACGAGCAGTACTTC
. TRBJ1-2 once 13 TRBV7-8 CASSLRVNYGYTF TGTGCCAGCAGCTTGAGAGTTAACTATGGCTACACCTTC
. TRBJ2-1 . 11 TRBV28 CASSFTGEQFF TGTGCCAGCAGTTTCACAGGGGAGCAGTTCTTC
. TRBJ1-5 once 16 TRBV1 CTSSQLGTGLNQPQHF TGCACCAGCAGCCAATTAGGGACAGGGCTCAATCAGCCCCAGCATTTT
TRBD1 TRBJ2-3 medium-sized 15 TRBV19 CASSSGQGVFDTQYF TGTGCCAGTAGTTCCGGACAGGGGGTATTCGATACGCAGTATTTT
. TRBJ2-1 . 15 TRBV28 CASSLSIRAYNEQFF TGTGCCAGCAGTTTAAGTATTCGGGCCTACAATGAGCAGTTCTTC
TRBD2 TRBJ2-1 once 15 TRBV7-2 CASSLRTSVRNEQFF TGTGCCAGCAGCTTAAGGACTAGCGTGAGGAATGAGCAGTTCTTC
. TRBJ1-2 . 13 TRBV25-1 CASSEYFNYGYTF TGTGCCAGCAGTGAATATTTCAACTATGGCTACACCTTC
. TRBJ1-2 . 16 TRBV27 CASSLRRTEKNYGYTF TGTGCCAGCAGTTTAAGGAGGACAGAAAAAAACTATGGCTACACCTTC
. TRBJ2-1 . 13 TRBV6-5 CASSYSRGNEQFF TGTGCCAGCAGTTACTCAAGGGGCAATGAGCAGTTCTTC
. TRBJ2-1 . 14 TRBV7-9 CASSPPGSPNEQFF TGTGCCAGCAGCCCCCCGGGGAGCCCGAATGAGCAGTTCTTC
TRBD2 TRBJ2-1 medium-sized 15 TRBV11-1 CASSPTSGRRNEQFF TGTGCCAGCAGCCCGACTAGCGGGAGACGAAATGAGCAGTTCTTC
. TRBJ2-1 . 16 TRBV5-6 CASSLGSVPSYNEQFF TGTGCCAGCAGCTTAGGTAGCGTTCCCTCCTACAATGAGCAGTTCTTC
. TRBJ2-1 few 12 TRBV29-1 CSAPWGPGEQFF TGCAGCGCCCCCTGGGGGCCGGGTGAGCAGTTCTTC
. TRBJ1-1 few 12 TRBV30 CAWSYLNTEAFF TGTGCCTGGAGTTACCTAAACACTGAAGCTTTCTTT
. TRBJ1-3 . 15 TRBV19 CASSNSDSSGNTIYF TGTGCCAGTAGTAACTCGGACAGCTCTGGAAACACCATATATTTT
. TRBJ2-7 . 15 TRBV27 CASRWTGYNSYEQYF TGTGCCAGCCGCTGGACCGGGTACAACTCCTACGAGCAGTACTTC
TRBD2 TRBJ2-3 . 15 TRBV6-5 CASSYGGGGTDTQYF TGTGCCAGCAGTTACGGCGGGGGGGGCACAGATACGCAGTATTTT
TRBD1 TRBJ2-2 . 16 TRBV9 CASSVNRGQNTGELFF TGTGCCAGCAGCGTAAACAGGGGGCAGAACACCGGGGAGCTGTTTTTT
TRBD2 TRBJ2-5 . 14 TRBV6-6 CASRYQTSEETQYF TGTGCCAGCAGATATCAGACTAGCGAAGAGACCCAGTACTTC
TRBD1 TRBJ2-1 . 15 TRBV7-6 CASSPGTGGWNEQFF TGTGCCAGCAGCCCCGGGACAGGGGGCTGGAATGAGCAGTTCTTC
. TRBJ2-3 . 13 TRBV6-1 CASSEKAADTQYF TGTGCCAGCAGTGAAAAAGCGGCAGATACGCAGTATTTT
. TRBJ1-1 . 12 TRBV2 CASSGGYTEAFF TGTGCCAGCAGTGGGGGATACACTGAAGCTTTCTTT
. TRBJ2-1 once 13 TRBV6-5 CASSTPVYNEQFF TGTGCCAGCAGTACCCCGGTATACAATGAGCAGTTCTTC
. TRBJ1-2 . 13 TRBV11-2 CASAPPLAYGYTF TGTGCCAGCGCCCCCCCGCTTGCCTATGGCTACACCTTC
TRBD2 TRBJ2-1 medium-sized 14 TRBV27 CASSLSAGVDEQFF TGTGCCAGCAGTTTATCGGCGGGAGTAGATGAGCAGTTCTTC
TRBD1 TRBJ1-4 . 15 TRBV5-6 CASSSIPGGEEKLFF TGTGCCAGCAGCTCTATCCCAGGGGGGGAAGAAAAACTGTTTTTT
. TRBJ2-3 . 15 TRBV27 CASSFSGISTDTQYF TGTGCCAGCAGTTTTTCAGGGATTAGCACAGATACGCAGTATTTT
. TRBJ2-5 . 14 TRBV7-2 CASSLGGRGETQYF TGTGCCAGCAGCTTAGGGGGCAGGGGTGAGACCCAGTACTTC
TRBD2 TRBJ2-2 . 13 TRBV2 CASKTSATGELFF TGTGCCAGCAAGACTAGCGCGACCGGGGAGCTGTTTTTT
. TRBJ2-7 . 15 TRBV2 CASSEWGGDSYEQYF TGTGCCAGCAGTGAATGGGGCGGGGACTCCTACGAGCAGTACTTC
TRBD2 TRBJ2-7 . 15 TRBV28 CASSSLAGGSYEQYF TGTGCCAGCAGTTCACTAGCGGGGGGGTCCTACGAGCAGTACTTC
. TRBJ2-2 . 14 TRBV28 CASSFLANTGELFF TGTGCCAGCAGTTTTTTAGCGAACACCGGGGAGCTGTTTTTT
. TRBJ2-2 . 12 TRBV5-1 CASSSNTGELFF TGCGCCAGCAGCTCAAACACCGGGGAGCTGTTTTTT
. TRBJ2-2 . 13 TRBV27 CASKEGGAGELFF TGTGCCAGCAAGGAGGGCGGGGCCGGGGAGCTGTTTTTT
. TRBJ2-2 . 14 TRBV5-1 CASMENLISGELFF TGCGCCAGCATGGAAAATTTGATCTCTGGGGAGCTGTTTTTT
. TRBJ2-2 . 15 TRBV27 CASSATQGWDGELFF TGTGCCAGCAGTGCTACCCAGGGGTGGGACGGGGAGCTGTTTTTT
TRBD1 TRBJ2-7 . 13 TRBV5-6 CASSSSGGLEQYF TGTGCCAGCAGTTCGTCAGGGGGCCTCGAGCAGTACTTC
TRBD1 TRBJ2-7 . 14 TRBV11-3 CASSPGTASYEQYF TGTGCCAGCAGCCCCGGGACAGCATCCTACGAGCAGTACTTC